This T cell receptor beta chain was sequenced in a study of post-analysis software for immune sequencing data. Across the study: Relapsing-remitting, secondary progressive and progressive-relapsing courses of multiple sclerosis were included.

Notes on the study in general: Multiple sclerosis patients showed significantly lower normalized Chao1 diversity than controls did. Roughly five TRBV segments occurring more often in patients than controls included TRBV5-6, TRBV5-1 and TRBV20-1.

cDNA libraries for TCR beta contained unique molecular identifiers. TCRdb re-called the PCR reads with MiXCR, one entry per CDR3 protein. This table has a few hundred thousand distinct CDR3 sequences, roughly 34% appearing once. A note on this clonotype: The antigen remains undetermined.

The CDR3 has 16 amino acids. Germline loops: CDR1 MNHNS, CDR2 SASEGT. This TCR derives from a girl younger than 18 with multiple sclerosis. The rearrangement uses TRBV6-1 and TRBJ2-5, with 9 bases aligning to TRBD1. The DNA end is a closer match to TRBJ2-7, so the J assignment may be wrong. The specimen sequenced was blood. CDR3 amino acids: CASIRDRARDSYEQYF. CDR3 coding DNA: TGTGCCAGCATTCGGGACAGGGCGCGCGACAGCTACGAGCAGTACTTC.